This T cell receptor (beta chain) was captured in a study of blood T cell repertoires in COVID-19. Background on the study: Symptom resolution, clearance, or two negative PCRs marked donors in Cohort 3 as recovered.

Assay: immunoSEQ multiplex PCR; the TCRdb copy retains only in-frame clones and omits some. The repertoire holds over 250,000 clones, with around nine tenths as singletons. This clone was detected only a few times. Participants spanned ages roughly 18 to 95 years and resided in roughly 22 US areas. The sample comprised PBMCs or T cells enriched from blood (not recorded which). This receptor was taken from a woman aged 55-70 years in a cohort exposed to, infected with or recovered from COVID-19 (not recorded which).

The DNA for the CDR3 is TGTGCCAGCTACCCCAGGGGGCTTCAACAAGAGACCCAGTACTTC. It translates to CASYPRGLQQETQYF. V is TRBV28 and J is TRBJ2-5; 8 bases are shared with TRBD1. Germline CDR1 and CDR2: MDHEN and SYDVKM. The CDR3 totals 15 residues. V gave up 8 bases and J gave up 2 bases; unmatched junction bases: 10.